The source of this T cell receptor (beta chain) is a study of shared clonotypes between healthy human individuals. The study, taken as a whole, reports: How much donors shared clonotypes was expected to be affected by sequencing depth. A handful of donors had approximately 4.6% of their naive CD4 clonotypes in common.

With regard to this clone: Its antigen is undetermined.

Naive CD8 cells were CD45RO-negative, positively selected for CCR7, excluding terminally differentiated effector memory CD45RA+ cells. Here immunoSEQ multiplex PCR was the method, and the copy in TCRdb shows in-frame clones only, minus some. The top ten clones hold about 1.1% of a sample with 2 million to 2.5 million clones, approximately 95% of them seen once. V was pared by 7 bases and J by 2 bases, with 12 bases between. CDR3 length: 14 residues. Germline V gene sequence: CDR1 WSHSY, CDR2 SAAADI. The genes are TRBV10-2 and TRBJ2-1; D unclear. Sequencing was performed on naive CD8+ T cells sorted from blood. This sequence originates from a young man in good health. The CDR3 bases are TGCGCCAGCACTACAGTATCCCCCTACAATGAGCAGTTCTTC. Its protein is CASTTVSPYNEQFF.